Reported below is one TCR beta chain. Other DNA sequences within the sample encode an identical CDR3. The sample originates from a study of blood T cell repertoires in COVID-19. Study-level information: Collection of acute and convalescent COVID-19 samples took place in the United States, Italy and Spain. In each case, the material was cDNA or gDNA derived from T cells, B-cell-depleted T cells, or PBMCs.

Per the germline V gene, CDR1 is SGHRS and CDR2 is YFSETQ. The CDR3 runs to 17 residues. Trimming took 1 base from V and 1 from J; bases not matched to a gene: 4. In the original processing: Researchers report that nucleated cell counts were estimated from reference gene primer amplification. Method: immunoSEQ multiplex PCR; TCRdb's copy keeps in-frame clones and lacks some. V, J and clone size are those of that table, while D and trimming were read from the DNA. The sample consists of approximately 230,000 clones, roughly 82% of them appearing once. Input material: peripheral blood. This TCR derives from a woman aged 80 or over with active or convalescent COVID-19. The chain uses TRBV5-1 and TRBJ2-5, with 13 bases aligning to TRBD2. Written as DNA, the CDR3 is TGCGCCAGCAGCTTGCCCCGACTAGCGGGAGGCCAAGAGACCCAGTACTTC. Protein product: CASSLPRLAGGQETQYF.